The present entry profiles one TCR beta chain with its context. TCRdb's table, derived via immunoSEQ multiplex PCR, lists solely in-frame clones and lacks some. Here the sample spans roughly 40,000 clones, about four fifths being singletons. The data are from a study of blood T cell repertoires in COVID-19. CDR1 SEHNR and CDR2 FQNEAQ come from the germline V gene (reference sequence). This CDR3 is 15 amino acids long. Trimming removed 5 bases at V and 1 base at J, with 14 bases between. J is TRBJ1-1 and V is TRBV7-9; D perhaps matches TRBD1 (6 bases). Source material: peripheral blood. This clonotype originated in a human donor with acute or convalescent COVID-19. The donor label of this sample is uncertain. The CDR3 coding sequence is TGTGCCAGCAGCGTCAACAGGGAGAAGAACACTGAAGCTTTCTTT. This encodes CASSVNREKNTEAFF.